This T cell receptor beta chain was observed in a study of OX40 agonist ivuxolimab in advanced cancers. Profiled with immunoSEQ multiplex PCR; TCRdb holds only in-frame clones, not every one. The data show 40,000 to 55,000 clones, roughly nine tenths seen once. CDR3 length: 13 residues. V dropped 1 base and J dropped 3 bases, with 6 bases sitting between them. Germline V gene sequence: CDR1 MGHRA, CDR2 YSYEKL. This clonotype was sampled from an adult with an advanced solid tumor such as melanoma, head and neck, liver or kidney cancer. V gene TRBV4-1 combines with J gene TRBJ1-1; unclear D gene. Material: CD4+ or CD8+ T cells sorted from blood, obtained in a trial of the OX40 agonist ivuxolimab. The CDR3 loop is CASSQGTDTEAFF. As DNA, the CDR3 is TGCGCCAGCAGCCAAGGGACGGACACTGAAGCTTTCTTT.